This T cell receptor beta chain comes out of a study of graft-versus-host responses after intestinal transplantation. Across the whole study: Multivisceral, liver-intestinal, or isolated intestinal transplants were given to recipients. Recipients uniformly received anti-thymocyte globulin induction, followed by tacrolimus and steroids for about three years. Findings and limits, study-wide: Those patients showing graft-donor T cell macrochimerism displayed high graft-versus-host to host-versus-graft clonal ratios in allografts.

Trimming stripped 6 bases from V and 10 bases from J, with 22 bases between. This CDR3 spans 14 amino acids. Germline V lookup: CDR1 MDHEN, CDR2 SYDVKM. TCRdb's copy holds only in-frame clones and misses some; the assay was immunoSEQ multiplex PCR. The table lists more than 95,000 clones, 90% of them singletons. Remarks on this clone: The antigen is unknown.

Sequenced here: unstimulated CD4+ T cells sorted from spleen or lymph node cells, sampled before intestinal transplant. This clonotype was sampled from a human donor who received an intestinal transplant. The chain employs TRBV28 and TRBJ2-7; D is unclear. In DNA form, the CDR3 reads TGTGCCAGCAGCCCGCCAAGGCAGGCGCCGAAACAGTACTTC. Amino acid sequence: CASSPPRQAPKQYF.